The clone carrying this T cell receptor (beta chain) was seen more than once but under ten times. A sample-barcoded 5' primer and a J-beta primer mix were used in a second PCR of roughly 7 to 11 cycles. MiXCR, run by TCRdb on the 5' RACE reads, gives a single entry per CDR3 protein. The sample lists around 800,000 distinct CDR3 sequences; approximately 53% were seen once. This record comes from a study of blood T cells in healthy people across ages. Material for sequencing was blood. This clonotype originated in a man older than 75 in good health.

The CDR3, as DNA: TGTGCCACCAGCAGGACCGGGGGGGGGACTAATGAAAAACTGTTTTTT. Protein product: CATSRTGGGTNEKLFF. The V and J genes are TRBV15 and TRBJ1-4; tentative D call: TRBD1 (5 bases). CDR3 length equals 16 residues. V was cut by 3 bases and J by 2 bases, with 13 bases left in between. Germline V gene lookup returns CDR1 LNHNV and CDR2 YYDKDF (reference sequence).